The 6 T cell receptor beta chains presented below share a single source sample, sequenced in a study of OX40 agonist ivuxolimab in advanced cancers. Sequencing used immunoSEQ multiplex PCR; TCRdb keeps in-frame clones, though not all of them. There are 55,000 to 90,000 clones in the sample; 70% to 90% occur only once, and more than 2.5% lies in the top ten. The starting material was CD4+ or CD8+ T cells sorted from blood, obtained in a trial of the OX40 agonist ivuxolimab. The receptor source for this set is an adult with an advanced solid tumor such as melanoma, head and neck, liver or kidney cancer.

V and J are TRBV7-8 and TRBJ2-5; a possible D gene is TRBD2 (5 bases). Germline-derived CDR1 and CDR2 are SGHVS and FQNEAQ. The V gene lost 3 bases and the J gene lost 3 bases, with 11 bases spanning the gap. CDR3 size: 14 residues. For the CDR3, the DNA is TGTGCCAGCAGCTTGTCCCAGACTAAAGAGACCCAGTACTTC. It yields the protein CASSLSQTKETQYF.

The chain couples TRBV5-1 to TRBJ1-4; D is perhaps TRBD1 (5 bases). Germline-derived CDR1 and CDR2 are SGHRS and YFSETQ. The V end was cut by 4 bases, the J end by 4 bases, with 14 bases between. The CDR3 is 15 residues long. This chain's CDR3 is CASSPGTHSNEKLFF. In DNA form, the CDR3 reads TGCGCCAGCAGCCCCGGGACGCACAGTAATGAAAAACTGTTTTTT. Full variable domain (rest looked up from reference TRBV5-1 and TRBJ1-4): KAGVTQTPRYLIKTRGQQVTLSCSPISGHRSVSWYQQTPGQGLQFLFEYFSETQRNKGNFPGRFSGRQFSNSRSEMNVSTLELGDSALYLCASSPGTHSNEKLFFGSGTQLSVL.

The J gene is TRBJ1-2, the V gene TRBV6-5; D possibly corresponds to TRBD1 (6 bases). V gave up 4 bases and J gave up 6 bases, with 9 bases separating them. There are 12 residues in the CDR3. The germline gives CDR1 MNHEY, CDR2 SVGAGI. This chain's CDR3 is CASSSQGNGYTF. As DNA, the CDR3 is TGTGCCAGCAGTTCACAGGGAAATGGCTACACCTTC.

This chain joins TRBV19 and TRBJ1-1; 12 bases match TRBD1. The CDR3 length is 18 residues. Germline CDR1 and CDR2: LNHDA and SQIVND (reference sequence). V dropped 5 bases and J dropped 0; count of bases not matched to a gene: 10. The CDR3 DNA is TGTGCCAGTAGTGGGGACAGGGGGCGACCAGTCATGAACACTGAAGCTTTCTTT. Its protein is CASSGDRGRPVMNTEAFF.

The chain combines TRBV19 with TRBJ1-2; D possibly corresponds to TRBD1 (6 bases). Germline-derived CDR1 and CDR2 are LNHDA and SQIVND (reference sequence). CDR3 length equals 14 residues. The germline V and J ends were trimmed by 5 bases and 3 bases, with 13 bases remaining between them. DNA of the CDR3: TGTGCCAGTAGTTCCTCGGGGGGCGACTATGGCTACACCTTC. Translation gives CASSSSGGDYGYTF.

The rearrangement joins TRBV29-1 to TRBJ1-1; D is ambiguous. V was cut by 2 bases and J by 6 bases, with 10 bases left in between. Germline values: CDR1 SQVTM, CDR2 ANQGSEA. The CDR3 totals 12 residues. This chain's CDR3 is CSVERGMAEAFF. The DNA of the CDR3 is TGCAGCGTTGAACGAGGAATGGCTGAAGCTTTCTTT.